Shown below are 6 T cell receptor beta chains from a single sample sequenced in a study of blood T cell repertoires in COVID-19. Here immunoSEQ multiplex PCR was the method, and the copy in TCRdb shows in-frame clones only, minus some. The profile shows a few hundred thousand clones, 86% of them singletons. What was sequenced was peripheral blood. The receptors originated from a woman aged 25 to 39 with active or convalescent COVID-19.

This chain connects TRBV28 to TRBJ2-5; no clear D gene. The ends were cut back, 2 bases at V and 2 bases at J, with 9 bases in the middle. The CDR3 covers 14 residues. From germline, CDR1 is MDHEN and CDR2 SYDVKM. CDR3: CASSLTGPQETQYF. CDR3 bases: TGTGCCAGCAGTTTAACCGGTCCACAAGAGACCCAGTACTTC.

The chain couples TRBV7-2 to TRBJ1-6; D is possibly TRBD1 (5 bases). CDR1 is SGHTA and CDR2 is FQGNSA in the germline V gene. The CDR3 totals 15 residues. Trimming took 1 base from V and 7 from J, leaving 11 bases between them. The CDR3 DNA sequence: TGTGCCAGCAGCTTAGAACAGGTTGGGAATTCACCCCTCCACTTT. This gives the protein CASSLEQVGNSPLHF.

This chain links TRBV10-2 with TRBJ2-1; possible D gene TRBD1, 5 bases. The V and J ends lost 0 bases and 15 bases respectively, with 18 bases between them. This CDR3 is built from 14 residues. Germline V gene data show CDR1 as WSHSY and CDR2 as SAAADI. CDR3 nucleotides: TGCGCCAGCAGTGAGTCGGGGCTTACCGATGGTCGGTTCTTC. Translating gives CASSESGLTDGRFF.

The DNA for the CDR3 is TGTGCCACCAGTGATTTGGGTACAGGGGACCACAATGAGCAGTTCTTC. This translates into CATSDLGTGDHNEQFF. The chain carries TRBV24-1 and TRBJ2-1; 7 bases fit TRBD1. Germline V lookup: CDR1 KGHDR, CDR2 SFDVKD. There are 16 residues in the CDR3. The V and J ends lost 0 bases and 5 bases, in that order; junction bases with no gene match: 6.

This clone was observed a few times. The V call is TRBV28, the J call TRBJ1-2; tentatively, D is TRBD1 (5 bases). Germline V CDR1 and CDR2: MDHEN, SYDVKM. The V end was cut by 5 bases, the J end by 8 bases, with 15 bases between. The CDR3 has 13 residues. Here the CDR3 reads CASSLPGGIGYTF. CDR3 sequence (DNA): TGTGCCAGCAGTCTCCCCGGGGGGATCGGCTACACCTTC.

This clone was observed a single time. The chain employs TRBV3-1 (or the pseudogene TRBV3-2) and TRBJ1-1; TRBD1 is a possible D gene (6 bases). Germline V gives CDR1 LGHDT, CDR2 YNNKEL (reference sequence). V gave up 2 bases and J gave up 5 bases, with 9 bases separating them. CDR3 size: 13 residues. DNA for the CDR3: TGTGCCAGCAGCCAATACACAGGGACTGAAGCTTTCTTT. Amino acid sequence: CASSQYTGTEAFF.